A single sample is the source of the 13 T cell receptor beta chains below, sequenced in a study of blood T cell repertoires in COVID-19 (dated by TCRdb to about 2020). The library was prepared using the immunoSEQ multiplex PCR assay. TCRdb obtained this table from immuneACCESS and retained in-frame rearrangements with V and J assigned. These tables miss some clones; where compared with another copy, unresolved V genes account for less than half of the shortfall, and the remainder is unexplained. The sample has about 120,000 clones on record, roughly 84% of them singletons. The ten largest account for about 7.3% of the sample. Sample: peripheral blood. The receptors shown here come from a woman aged 40 to 50 with acute or convalescent COVID-19.

The V gene is TRBV7-2, the J gene TRBJ2-5, with TRBD2 matching 8 bases. Germline trimming cut 3 bases from V and 2 bases from J; bases unmatched to any gene: 5. The V gene's germline CDR1 is SGHTA and CDR2 FQGNSA. The CDR3 is 15 amino acids. The CDR3 loop is CASSLVGLVQETQYF. In DNA form, the CDR3 reads TGTGCCAGCAGCTTGGTGGGACTAGTGCAAGAGACCCAGTACTTC.

This chain links TRBV5-1 with TRBJ2-7; 9 bases line up with TRBD1. V dropped 4 bases and J dropped 3; count of bases not matched to a gene: 8. The germline gives CDR1 SGHRS, CDR2 YFSETQ. This CDR3 region has 15 residues. DNA for the CDR3: TGCGCCAGCAGCCCATTCCCGGGACAGGGCTACGAGCAGTACTTC. Its protein is CASSPFPGQGYEQYF.

The V call is TRBV11-1, the J call TRBJ2-2; 7 bases agree with TRBD2. V shed 10 bases, J shed 6 bases, and the junction held 14 bases outside the gene matches. Germline CDR1 and CDR2: SGHAT and FQDESV (reference sequence). The CDR3 has 15 amino acids. The CDR3 loop reads CATVPGLPFSGELFF. Written as DNA, the CDR3 is TGTGCCACCGTTCCGGGACTACCCTTTTCCGGGGAGCTGTTTTTT.

The chain carries TRBV5-1 and TRBJ2-3, with 8 bases lining up with TRBD2. The V gene's germline CDR1 is SGHRS and CDR2 YFSETQ. The junction had 4 bases not matched to a gene; V was cut back by 5 bases and J by 2 bases. The CDR3 loop spans 14 amino acids. CDR3 nucleotide sequence: TGCGCCAGCAGTTATGGACTAGCCACAGATACGCAGTATTTT. It encodes CASSYGLATDTQYF.

The chain is built from TRBV14 and TRBJ1-1; D remains unclear. The V and J ends lost 7 bases and 8 bases respectively, with 8 bases between them. The germline V gene has CDR1 SGHDN and CDR2 FVKESK. CDR3 size: 10 residues. The DNA for the CDR3 is TGTGCCAGCATAGACTCAGAAGCTTTCTTT. Protein product: CASIDSEAFF.

V and J are TRBV3-1 (or the pseudogene TRBV3-2) and TRBJ1-4, with 7 nucleotides matching TRBD1. The CDR3 is 16 residues long. Germline V CDR1 and CDR2: LGHDT, YNNKEL (reference sequence). The junction had 8 bases not matched to a gene; V was cut back by 2 bases and J by 5 bases. The DNA of the CDR3 is TGTGCCAGCAGCCAAAGCGAGGGACAGAGAAATGAAAAACTGTTTTTT. Translated, it gives CASSQSEGQRNEKLFF.

This chain uses TRBV19 with TRBJ2-3; no reliable D call. The CDR3 loop spans 15 amino acids. Trimming cost V 3 bases and J 0 bases, with 10 bases left between them. Germline loops: CDR1 LNHDA, CDR2 SQIVND (reference sequence). CDR3 residues: CASSIQVVSTDTQYF. The CDR3 nucleotides read TGTGCCAGTAGTATCCAGGTAGTCAGCACAGATACGCAGTATTTT.

The gene calls are TRBV6-5 and TRBJ2-1; 8 bases are shared with TRBD1. The germline V gene has CDR1 MNHEY and CDR2 SVGAGI. V was clipped by 6 bases and J by 6 bases; unmatched bases: 10. The CDR3 runs 15 residues. CDR3 residues: CASRGQAVSINEQFF. The CDR3 DNA sequence: TGTGCCAGCAGGGGACAGGCGGTCTCTATCAATGAGCAGTTCTTC.

This clone was seen a single time. The V and J genes are TRBV3-1 (or the pseudogene TRBV3-2) and TRBJ1-2; 8 bases agree with TRBD1. From germline, CDR1 is LGHDT and CDR2 YNNKEL (reference sequence). Trimming removed 6 bases from V and 0 bases from J; junction bases left unmatched: 9. This CDR3 region has 16 residues. The CDR3 loop is CASRENLDRANYGYTF. The CDR3 DNA follows: TGTGCCAGCAGAGAAAACCTGGACAGGGCTAACTATGGCTACACCTTC.

The gene calls are TRBV2 and TRBJ2-3, with a possible D match to TRBD1 (7 bases). CDR1 and CDR2 from the germline V gene are SNHLY and FYNNEI. Trimming stripped 5 bases from V and 12 bases from J, with 18 bases between. The CDR3 is 13 residues long. In DNA, the CDR3 is TGTGCCAGCAGTTCAGGGGGGACAGCAGGCCAGTATTTT. Translating it yields CASSSGGTAGQYF.

This clone has a single count. The chain uses TRBV21-1 and TRBJ1-5. TRBV21-1 is termed a pseudogene. The CDR3 runs 14 residues. The CDR3 loop is CASSSRTGNQPQHF. The DNA for the CDR3 is TGTGCCAGCAGCAGCCGGACTGGCAATCAGCCCCAGCATTTT.

This chain uses TRBV19 with TRBJ1-4; TRBD1 agrees at 7 bases. The CDR3 runs to 14 residues. Germline values: CDR1 LNHDA, CDR2 SQIVND (reference sequence). The V gene end was trimmed by 7 bases and the J gene end by 3 bases; junction bases not matched to a gene: 5. The CDR3 reads CASTKGQPNEKLFF. The CDR3 DNA follows: TGTGCCAGTACCAAGGGACAGCCTAATGAAAAACTGTTTTTT. The entire variable domain, with the rest obtained from reference TRBV19 and TRBJ1-4, is as follows: DGGITQSPKYLFRKEGQNVTLSCEQNLNHDAMYWYRQDPGQGLRLIYYSQIVNDFQKGDIAEGYSVSREKKESFPLTVTSAQKNPTAFYLCASTKGQPNEKLFFGSGTQLSVL.

This clone was seen a handful of times. The CDR3 DNA sequence: TGCAGCGCCCAACAGGACAATTACGAGCAGTACTTC. It translates to CSAQQDNYEQYF. V is TRBV29-1 and J is TRBJ2-7; a weak D match, TRBD1 (5 bases). The CDR3 loop spans 12 amino acids. V was clipped by 7 bases and J by 4 bases, with 14 bases between them. Germline V lookup: CDR1 SQVTM, CDR2 ANQGSEA.